Each of the 25 T cell receptor beta chains below was sequenced from the same sample in a study of cytomegalovirus exposure and HLA in healthy donors. Both 60 Vbeta primers and 13 Jbeta primers went into the PCR. The assay was immunoSEQ multiplex PCR, and TCRdb's table has in-frame clones only and misses some. Of 95,000 to 100,000 clones in the sample, 75% were seen once. The sequenced material came from PBMCs. The source is a man aged 50 or older in good health and CMV-seronegative.

This sequence joins TRBV5-1 and TRBJ2-5; the match to TRBD2 covers 9 bases. The CDR3 extends over 16 amino acids. The V segment lost 0 bases and the J segment 5 bases; nucleotides outside the gene matches: 8. Germline lookup yields CDR1 SGHRS and CDR2 YFSETQ. The CDR3 loop reads CASSLEGLAYPETQYF. The CDR3 DNA reads TGCGCCAGCAGCTTGGAGGGACTAGCCTACCCTGAGACCCAGTACTTC.

The chain combines TRBV29-1 with TRBJ2-1, with a possible D match to TRBD2 (6 bases). CDR3 length equals 13 residues. V dropped 7 bases and J dropped 6 bases, with 16 bases sitting between them. Germline values: CDR1 SQVTM, CDR2 ANQGSEA. In DNA form, the CDR3 reads TGCAGCGCGATGACTAGGGCGGGCAATGAGCAGTTCTTC. Its translation: CSAMTRAGNEQFF.

The gene calls are TRBV5-1 and TRBJ1-2, with TRBD1 as a possible D gene (5 bases). The CDR3 consists of 12 residues. The V and J ends lost 0 bases and 12 bases respectively, with 12 bases between them. Germline CDR1 reads SGHRS; CDR2 reads YFSETQ. The CDR3 region is CASSLGAGWHTF. The CDR3 region has the DNA TGCGCCAGCAGCTTGGGTGCAGGGTGGCACACCTTC.

The rearrangement joins TRBV5-5 to TRBJ1-1, with D perhaps TRBD1 (5 bases). Trimming left V 3 bases short and J 0 bases short, with 18 bases between. The CDR3 extends over 17 amino acids. The germline V gene encodes CDR1 SGHKS and CDR2 YYEKEE (reference sequence). The CDR3 loop is CASSSGKGARMNTEAFF. The CDR3, as DNA: TGTGCCAGCAGCTCCGGAAAAGGGGCTCGGATGAACACTGAAGCTTTCTTT.

The chain recombines TRBV30 with TRBJ1-6, with 8 bases aligning to TRBD1. V shed 1 base, J shed 9 bases, and the junction held 2 bases outside the gene matches. Germline V CDR1 and CDR2: GTSNPN, SVGIG (reference sequence). The CDR3 consists of 13 residues. The CDR3 loop reads CAWSGQGLSPLHF. Here the CDR3 DNA reads TGTGCCTGGAGTGGACAGGGGCTTTCACCCCTCCACTTT.

This clone turned up a few times. V gene TRBV7-3 combines with J gene TRBJ1-1; D remains ambiguous. Germline V gene lookup returns CDR1 SGHTA and CDR2 FQGTGA. The germline V and J ends were trimmed by 1 base and 1 base, with 4 bases remaining between them. The CDR3 is 13 amino acids. CDR3 sequence: CASSLNRNTEAFF. CDR3 bases: TGTGCCAGCAGCTTAAACAGGAACACTGAAGCTTTCTTT. Full variable domain (missing parts from reference TRBV7-3 and TRBJ1-1): GAGVSQTPSNKVTEKGKYVELRCDPISGHTALYWYRQSLGQGPEFLIYFQGTGAADDSGLPNDRFFAVRPEGSVSTLKIQRTERGDSAVYLCASSLNRNTEAFFGQGTRLTVV.

This rearrangement joins TRBV7-8 to TRBJ2-7; TRBD1 is a possible D gene (6 bases). Germline V gene sequence: CDR1 SGHVS, CDR2 FQNEAQ. CDR3 length: 14 amino acids. V was cut by 2 bases and J by 7 bases, with 15 bases left in between. CDR3 sequence: CASSLRTATGEQYF. The CDR3 DNA reads TGTGCCAGCAGCTTACGGACAGCCACGGGTGAGCAGTACTTC.

The chain is built from TRBV6-1 and TRBJ2-7; 9 nucleotides line up with TRBD1. Germline V gene sequence: CDR1 MNHNS, CDR2 SASEGT. CDR3 length: 15 residues. V trimming: 4 bases; J trimming: 2 bases; junction bases outside the gene matches: 6. The CDR3 loop reads CASSGLTGGAYEQYF. The DNA of the CDR3 is TGTGCCAGCAGTGGTTTGACAGGGGGAGCCTACGAGCAGTACTTC.

This chain connects TRBV7-9 to TRBJ2-2, with D possibly being TRBD2 (5 bases). V was trimmed by 5 bases and J by 5 bases, leaving 15 bases between them. This CDR3 is 15 amino acids long. CDR1 SEHNR and CDR2 FQNEAQ come from the germline V gene (reference sequence). CDR3 in DNA: TGTGCCAGCAGCCCGAGGACTGGTCGGACCGGGGAGCTGTTTTTT. This gives the protein CASSPRTGRTGELFF.

CDR3 residues: CASSTGQTNTGELFF. For the CDR3, the DNA is TGTGCCAGTAGTACCGGACAGACGAACACCGGGGAGCTGTTTTTT. The chain links TRBV19 to TRBJ2-2, with a possible D match to TRBD1 (6 bases). The CDR3 has 15 amino acids. Between the trimmed V and J ends, which lost 4 bases and 0 bases, there was a span of 9 bases. CDR1 LNHDA and CDR2 SQIVND come from the germline V gene (reference sequence).

This chain connects TRBV4-3 to TRBJ2-1, with 10 bases identical to TRBD2. The CDR3 length is 19 residues. The germline V gene has CDR1 LGHNA and CDR2 YSLEER. Losses at the gene ends were 0 bases for V and 5 bases for J; bases not matched to a gene: 13. CDR3 region: CASSQDLAGTGLAHNEQFF. In DNA, the CDR3 is TGCGCCAGCAGCCAAGATCTTGCGGGGACGGGACTAGCGCACAATGAGCAGTTCTTC.

J is TRBJ1-1 and V is TRBV27; D gene uncertain. The CDR3 is made up of 13 amino acids. Germline V CDR1 and CDR2: MNHEY, SMNVEV (reference sequence). Trimming shortened V by 7 bases and J by 2 bases, and 11 bases separated the two germline ends. The CDR3, as DNA: TGTGCCAGCACCCCCGGAGGAAACACTGAAGCTTTCTTT. Encoded protein: CASTPGGNTEAFF.

This clone was seen a few times. This chain connects TRBV5-1 to TRBJ1-6; possibly TRBD1 for D (5 bases). The length of the CDR3 is 15 residues. Trimming stripped 4 bases from V and 7 bases from J, with 15 bases between. From germline, CDR1 is SGHRS and CDR2 YFSETQ. The CDR3 is CASSLRGGENSPLHF. The CDR3 DNA is TGCGCCAGCAGCCTACGGGGGGGTGAGAATTCACCCCTCCACTTT. Full variable domain (remainder filled in from reference TRBV5-1 and TRBJ1-6): KAGVTQTPRYLIKTRGQQVTLSCSPISGHRSVSWYQQTPGQGLQFLFEYFSETQRNKGNFPGRFSGRQFSNSRSEMNVSTLELGDSALYLCASSLRGGENSPLHFGNGTRLTVT.

V and J are TRBV9 and TRBJ2-2, with 8 bases fitting TRBD2. CDR1 is SGDLS, CDR2 YYNGEE, per germline. This CDR3 is built from 16 residues. The J segment lost 3 bases and the V segment lost 4 bases, leaving 8 bases of the junction unmatched. The CDR3 bases are TGTGCCAGCAGCCCCCGGACTAGCTCGGACACCGGGGAGCTGTTTTTT. Its protein product is CASSPRTSSDTGELFF.

J is TRBJ2-6 and V is TRBV7-9; perhaps TRBD2 as D (5 bases). V gave up 4 bases and J gave up 4 bases, with 14 bases separating them. Germline lookup yields CDR1 SEHNR and CDR2 FQNEAQ (reference sequence). This CDR3 has 16 amino acids. The DNA for the CDR3 is TGTGCCAGCAGCTCGGGCTCCCCGGGGGGGGCCAACGTCCTGACTTTC. It specifies CASSSGSPGGANVLTF. Combining the CDR3 with reference TRBV7-9 and TRBJ2-6 gives the whole variable domain DTGVSQNPRHKITKRGQNVTFRCDPISEHNRLYWYRQTLGQGPEFLTYFQNEAQLEKSRLLSDRFSAERPKGSFSTLEIQRTEQGDSAMYLCASSSGSPGGANVLTFGAGSRLTVL.

This rearrangement joins TRBV7-9 to TRBJ2-7; D perhaps matches TRBD2 (5 bases). The length of the CDR3 is 14 residues. V was trimmed by 4 bases and J by 4 bases, leaving 14 bases between them. The germline CDR1 and CDR2 sequences are SEHNR and FQNEAQ (reference sequence). This CDR3 is CASSSRDATYEQYF. The CDR3 nucleotides are TGTGCCAGCAGCTCACGGGATGCTACATACGAGCAGTACTTC.

The rearrangement links TRBV28 to TRBJ1-2, with 9 nucleotides matching TRBD1. Germline values: CDR1 MDHEN, CDR2 SYDVKM. This CDR3 spans 14 amino acids. With 3 bases clipped from V and 5 bases from J, the junction kept 4 bases outside the gene matches. CDR3 region: CASSLVGQGYGYTF. The DNA of the CDR3 is TGTGCCAGCAGTTTGGTGGGACAGGGTTATGGCTACACCTTC.

The chain recombines TRBV11-2 with TRBJ1-2; TRBD1 aligns across 7 bases. CDR1 and CDR2 from the germline V gene are SGHAT and FQNNGV. V was clipped by 5 bases and J by 6 bases; unmatched bases: 12. The CDR3 spans 15 residues. Here the CDR3 DNA reads TGTGCCAGCAGCACCGCGCATTGGACAGGAGATGGCTACACCTTC. Residues: CASSTAHWTGDGYTF.

This clone was seen a few times. The CDR3 DNA follows: TGTGTAGCAGCGGGGCGCTCCTACGAGCAGTACTTC. Translation: CVAAGRSYEQYF. The J gene is TRBJ2-7, the V gene TRBV28; 7 bases are shared with TRBD2. The CDR3 extends over 12 amino acids. Per germline, CDR1 MDHEN and CDR2 SYDVKM.

CDR3 protein: CAWTIYPGYGYTF. The CDR3 DNA reads as TGTGCCTGGACCATCTACCCCGGCTATGGCTACACCTTC. This chain connects TRBV30 to TRBJ1-2; D unclear. This CDR3 comprises 13 residues. Germline-derived CDR1 and CDR2 are GTSNPN and SVGIG (reference sequence). Between the trimmed V and J ends, which lost 4 bases and 4 bases, there was a span of 13 bases.

The chain employs TRBV2 and TRBJ1-1; no firm D call. Germline V gene sequence: CDR1 SNHLY, CDR2 FYNNEI. Trimming removed 6 bases at V and 7 bases at J, with 12 bases between. This CDR3 contains 12 residues. The chain's CDR3 is CASSRLGSEAFF. CDR3 DNA sequence: TGTGCCAGCAGCCGACTGGGGAGTGAAGCTTTCTTT.

This chain connects TRBV29-1 to TRBJ2-2, with 12 bases aligning to TRBD1. CDR1 is SQVTM, CDR2 ANQGSEA, per germline. The V and J ends lost 6 bases and 5 bases, in that order; junction bases with no gene match: 10. This CDR3 contains 16 residues. CDR3 amino acids: CSVDPGQGAGTGELFF. CDR3 bases: TGCAGCGTAGATCCGGGACAGGGGGCAGGGACCGGGGAGCTGTTTTTT.

The chain combines TRBV6-4 with TRBJ2-1, with 11 bases that match TRBD2. Germline V lookup: CDR1 MRHNA, CDR2 SNTAGT. The CDR3 totals 18 residues. V shed 0 bases and J 7 bases; nucleotides not matched to a gene: 11. CDR3 bases: TGTGCCAGCAGTGACTCCCTAGCGGGGGGCCATTCAATGAATGAGCAGTTCTTC. It translates to CASSDSLAGGHSMNEQFF.

The chain joins TRBV5-1 to TRBJ1-1; D gene uncertain. The CDR3 consists of 14 residues. CDR1 and CDR2 from the germline V gene are SGHRS and YFSETQ. Trimming cost V 1 base and J 3 bases, with 10 bases left between them. The CDR3 loop reads CASSLSPGDTEAFF. Written as DNA, the CDR3 is TGCGCCAGCAGCTTGAGTCCCGGAGACACTGAAGCTTTCTTT.

The chain carries TRBV11-2 and TRBJ2-5, with 7 positions matching TRBD1. The junction had 2 bases not matched to a gene; V was cut back by 1 base and J by 0 bases. The CDR3 length is 15 residues. Germline CDR1 SGHAT, CDR2 FQNNGV. The CDR3 region is CASSLGDRDQETQYF. The CDR3 bases are TGTGCCAGCAGCTTAGGAGACAGGGACCAAGAGACCCAGTACTTC.